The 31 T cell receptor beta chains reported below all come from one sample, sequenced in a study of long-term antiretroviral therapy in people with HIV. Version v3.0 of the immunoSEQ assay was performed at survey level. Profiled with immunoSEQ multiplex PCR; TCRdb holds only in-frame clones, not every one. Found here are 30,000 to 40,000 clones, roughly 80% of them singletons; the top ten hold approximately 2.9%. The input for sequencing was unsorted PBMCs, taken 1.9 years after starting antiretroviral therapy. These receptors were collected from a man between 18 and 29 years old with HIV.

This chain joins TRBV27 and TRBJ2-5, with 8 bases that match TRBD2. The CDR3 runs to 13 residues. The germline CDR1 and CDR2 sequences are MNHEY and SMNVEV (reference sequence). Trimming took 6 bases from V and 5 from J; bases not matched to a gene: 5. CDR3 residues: CASRKRGRETQYF. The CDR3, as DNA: TGTGCCAGCAGGAAGCGGGGGCGGGAGACCCAGTACTTC.

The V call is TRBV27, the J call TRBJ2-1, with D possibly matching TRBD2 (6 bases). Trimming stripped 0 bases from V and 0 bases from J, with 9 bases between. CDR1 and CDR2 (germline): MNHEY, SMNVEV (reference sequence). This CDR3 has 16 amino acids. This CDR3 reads CASSLSGGTSYNEQFF. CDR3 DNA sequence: TGTGCCAGCAGTTTATCGGGCGGGACCTCCTACAATGAGCAGTTCTTC.

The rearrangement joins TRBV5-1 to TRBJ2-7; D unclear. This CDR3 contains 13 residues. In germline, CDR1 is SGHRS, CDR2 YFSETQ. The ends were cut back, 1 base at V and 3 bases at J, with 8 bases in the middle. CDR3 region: CASSLSDGYEQYF. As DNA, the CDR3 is TGCGCCAGCAGCTTGTCGGACGGCTACGAGCAGTACTTC. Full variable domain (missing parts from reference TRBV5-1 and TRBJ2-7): KAGVTQTPRYLIKTRGQQVTLSCSPISGHRSVSWYQQTPGQGLQFLFEYFSETQRNKGNFPGRFSGRQFSNSRSEMNVSTLELGDSALYLCASSLSDGYEQYFGPGTRLTVT.

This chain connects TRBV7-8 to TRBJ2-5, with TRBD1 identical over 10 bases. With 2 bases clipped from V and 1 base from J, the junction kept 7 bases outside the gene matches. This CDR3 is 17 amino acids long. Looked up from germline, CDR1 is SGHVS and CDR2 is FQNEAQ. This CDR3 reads CASSLTGTGVSQETQYF. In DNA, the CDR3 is TGTGCCAGCAGCTTAACCGGGACAGGGGTTTCCCAAGAGACCCAGTACTTC.

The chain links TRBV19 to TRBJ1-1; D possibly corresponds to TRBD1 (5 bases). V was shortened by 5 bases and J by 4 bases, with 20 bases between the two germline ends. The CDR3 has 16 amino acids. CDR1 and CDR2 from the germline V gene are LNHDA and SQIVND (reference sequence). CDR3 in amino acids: CASSSPAAGWGTEAFF. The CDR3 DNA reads TGTGCCAGTAGTTCCCCAGCCGCAGGGTGGGGCACTGAAGCTTTCTTT.

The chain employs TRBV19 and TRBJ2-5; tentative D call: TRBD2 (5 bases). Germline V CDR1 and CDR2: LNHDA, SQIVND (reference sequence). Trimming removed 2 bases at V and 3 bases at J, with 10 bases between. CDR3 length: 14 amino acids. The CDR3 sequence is CASSINRGKETQYF. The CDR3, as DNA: TGTGCCAGTAGTATAAATCGGGGAAAAGAGACCCAGTACTTC. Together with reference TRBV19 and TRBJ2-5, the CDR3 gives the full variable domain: DGGITQSPKYLFRKEGQNVTLSCEQNLNHDAMYWYRQDPGQGLRLIYYSQIVNDFQKGDIAEGYSVSREKKESFPLTVTSAQKNPTAFYLCASSINRGKETQYFGPGTRLLVL.

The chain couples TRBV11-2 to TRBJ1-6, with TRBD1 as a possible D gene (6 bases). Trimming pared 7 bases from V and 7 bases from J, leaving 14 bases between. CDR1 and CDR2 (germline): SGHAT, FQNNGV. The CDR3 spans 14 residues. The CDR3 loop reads CASTGQLQNSPLHF. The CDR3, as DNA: TGTGCCAGCACCGGACAGTTACAGAATTCACCCCTCCACTTT.

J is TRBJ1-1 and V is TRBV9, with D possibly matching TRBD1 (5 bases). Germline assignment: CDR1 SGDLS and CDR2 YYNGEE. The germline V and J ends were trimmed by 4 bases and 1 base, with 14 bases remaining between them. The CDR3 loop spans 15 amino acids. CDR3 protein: CASSTFGGGNTEAFF. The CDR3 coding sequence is TGTGCCAGCAGCACCTTCGGGGGAGGGAACACTGAAGCTTTCTTT.

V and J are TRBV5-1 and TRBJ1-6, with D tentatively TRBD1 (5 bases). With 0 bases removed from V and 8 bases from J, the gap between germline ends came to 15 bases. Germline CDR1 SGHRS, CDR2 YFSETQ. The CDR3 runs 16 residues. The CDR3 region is CASSLGDSSPDSPLHF. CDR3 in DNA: TGCGCCAGCAGCTTGGGTGACAGTTCGCCGGATTCACCCCTCCACTTT.

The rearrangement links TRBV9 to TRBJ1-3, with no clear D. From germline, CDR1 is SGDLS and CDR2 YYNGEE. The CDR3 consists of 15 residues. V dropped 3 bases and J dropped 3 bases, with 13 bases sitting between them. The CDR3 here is CASSDGLWSGNTIYF. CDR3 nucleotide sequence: TGTGCCAGCAGCGACGGCCTTTGGAGTGGAAACACCATATATTTT.

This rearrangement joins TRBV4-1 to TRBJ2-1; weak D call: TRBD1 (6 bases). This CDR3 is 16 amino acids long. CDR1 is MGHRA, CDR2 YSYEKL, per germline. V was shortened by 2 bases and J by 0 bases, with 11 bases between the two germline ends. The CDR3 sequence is CASSQRTAHSYNEQFF. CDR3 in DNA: TGCGCCAGCAGCCAACGGACAGCGCACTCCTACAATGAGCAGTTCTTC.

CDR3 bases: TGTGCCAGCTCACAGAACCCTTACGAGCAGTACTTC. It specifies CASSQNPYEQYF. The chain uses TRBV18 and TRBJ2-7; unclear D gene. The CDR3 has 12 residues. With 4 bases removed from V and 4 bases from J, the gap between germline ends came to 8 bases. Germline V lookup: CDR1 KGHSH, CDR2 LQKENI.

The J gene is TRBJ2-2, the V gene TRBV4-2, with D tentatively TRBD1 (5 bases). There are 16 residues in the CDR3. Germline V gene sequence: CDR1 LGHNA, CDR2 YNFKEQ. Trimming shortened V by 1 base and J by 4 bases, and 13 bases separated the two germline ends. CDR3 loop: CASSQASREGTGELFF. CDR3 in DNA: TGTGCCAGCAGCCAAGCTTCCAGGGAAGGCACCGGGGAGCTGTTTTTT.

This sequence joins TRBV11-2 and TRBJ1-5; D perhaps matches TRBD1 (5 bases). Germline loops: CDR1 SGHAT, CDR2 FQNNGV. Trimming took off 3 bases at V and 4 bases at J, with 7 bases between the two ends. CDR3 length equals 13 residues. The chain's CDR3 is CASSFRGNQPQHF. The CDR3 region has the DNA TGTGCCAGCAGCTTTAGGGGAAATCAGCCCCAGCATTTT.

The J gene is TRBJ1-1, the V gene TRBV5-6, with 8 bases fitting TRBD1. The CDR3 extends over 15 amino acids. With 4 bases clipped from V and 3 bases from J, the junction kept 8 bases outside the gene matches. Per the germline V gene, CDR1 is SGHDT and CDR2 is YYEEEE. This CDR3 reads CASSTPGQVDTEAFF. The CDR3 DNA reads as TGTGCCAGCAGCACGCCGGGACAGGTTGACACTGAAGCTTTCTTT. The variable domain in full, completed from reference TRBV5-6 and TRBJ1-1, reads DAGVTQSPTHLIKTRGQQVTLRCSPKSGHDTVSWYQQALGQGPQFIFQYYEEEERQRGNFPDRFSGHQFPNYSSELNVNALLLGDSALYLCASSTPGQVDTEAFFGQGTRLTVV.

The CDR3, as DNA: TGTGCCAGCAGTTCACAGGGAGACATTCAGTACTTC. Translation gives CASSSQGDIQYF. The chain is built from TRBV27 and TRBJ2-4; D might be TRBD1 (6 bases). This CDR3 region has 12 residues. In germline, CDR1 is MNHEY, CDR2 SMNVEV (reference sequence). Trimming stripped 4 bases from V and 8 bases from J, with 9 bases between.

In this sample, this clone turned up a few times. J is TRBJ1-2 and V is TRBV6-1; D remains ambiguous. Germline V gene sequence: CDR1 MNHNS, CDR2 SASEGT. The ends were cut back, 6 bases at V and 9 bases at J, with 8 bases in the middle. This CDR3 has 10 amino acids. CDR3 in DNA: TGTGCCAGCAGAGTCCAGAGCTACACCTTC. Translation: CASRVQSYTF.

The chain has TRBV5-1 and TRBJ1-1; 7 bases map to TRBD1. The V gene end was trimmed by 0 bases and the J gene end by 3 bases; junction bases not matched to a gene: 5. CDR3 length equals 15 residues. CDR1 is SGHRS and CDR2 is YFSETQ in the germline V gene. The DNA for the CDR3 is TGCGCCAGCAGCTTGGGTCAGGGGGTGGACACTGAAGCTTTCTTT. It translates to CASSLGQGVDTEAFF.

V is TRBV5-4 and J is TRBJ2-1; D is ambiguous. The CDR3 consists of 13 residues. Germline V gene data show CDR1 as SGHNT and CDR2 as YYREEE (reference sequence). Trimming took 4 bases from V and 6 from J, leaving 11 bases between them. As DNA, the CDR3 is TGTGCCAGCAGCCCTATGTACGGCAATGAGCAGTTCTTC. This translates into CASSPMYGNEQFF.

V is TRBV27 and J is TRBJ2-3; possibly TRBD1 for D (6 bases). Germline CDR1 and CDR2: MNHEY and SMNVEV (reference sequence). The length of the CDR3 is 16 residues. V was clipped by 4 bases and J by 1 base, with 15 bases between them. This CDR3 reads CASSSSRGSGTDTQYF. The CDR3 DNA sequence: TGTGCCAGCAGTTCCTCCAGGGGTTCGGGCACAGATACGCAGTATTTT.

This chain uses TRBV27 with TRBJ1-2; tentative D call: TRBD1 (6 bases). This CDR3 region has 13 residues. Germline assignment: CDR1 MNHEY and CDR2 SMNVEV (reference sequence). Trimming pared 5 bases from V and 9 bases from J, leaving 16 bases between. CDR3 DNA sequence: TGTGCCAGCAGTGACGACCGGGACATCCGCTACACCTTC. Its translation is CASSDDRDIRYTF.

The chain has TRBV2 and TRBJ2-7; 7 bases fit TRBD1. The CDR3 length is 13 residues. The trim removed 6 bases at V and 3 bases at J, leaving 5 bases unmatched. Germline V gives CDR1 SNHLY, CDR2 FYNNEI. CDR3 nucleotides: TGTGCCAGCAGCCAAGGGACAGACTACGAGCAGTACGTC. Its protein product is CASSQGTDYEQYV.

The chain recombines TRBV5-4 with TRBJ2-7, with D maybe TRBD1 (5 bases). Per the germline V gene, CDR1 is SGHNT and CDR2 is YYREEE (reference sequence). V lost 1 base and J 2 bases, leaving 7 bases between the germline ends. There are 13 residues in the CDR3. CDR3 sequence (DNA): TGTGCCAGCAGCTTGAACAGGCCCTACGAGCAGTACGTC. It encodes CASSLNRPYEQYV.

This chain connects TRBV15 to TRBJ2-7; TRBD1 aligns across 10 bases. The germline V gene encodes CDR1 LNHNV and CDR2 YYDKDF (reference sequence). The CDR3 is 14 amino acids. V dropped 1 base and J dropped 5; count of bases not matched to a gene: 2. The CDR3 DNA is TGTGCCACCAGCAGAGGTGGGACAGGGGACGAGCAGTACGTC. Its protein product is CATSRGGTGDEQYV.

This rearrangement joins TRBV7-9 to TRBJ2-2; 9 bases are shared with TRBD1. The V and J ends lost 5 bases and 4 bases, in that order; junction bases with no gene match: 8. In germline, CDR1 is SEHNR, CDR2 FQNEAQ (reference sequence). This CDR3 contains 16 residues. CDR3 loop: CASSPPGQGGTGELFF. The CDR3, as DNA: TGTGCCAGCAGCCCGCCGGGACAGGGTGGCACCGGGGAGCTGTTTTTT.

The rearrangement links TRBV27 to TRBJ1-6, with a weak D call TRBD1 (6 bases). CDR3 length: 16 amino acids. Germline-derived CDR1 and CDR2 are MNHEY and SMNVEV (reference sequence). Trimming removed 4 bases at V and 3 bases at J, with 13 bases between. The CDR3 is CASSWGLGGYNSPLHF. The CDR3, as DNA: TGTGCCAGCAGTTGGGGACTAGGGGGCTATAATTCACCCCTCCACTTT.

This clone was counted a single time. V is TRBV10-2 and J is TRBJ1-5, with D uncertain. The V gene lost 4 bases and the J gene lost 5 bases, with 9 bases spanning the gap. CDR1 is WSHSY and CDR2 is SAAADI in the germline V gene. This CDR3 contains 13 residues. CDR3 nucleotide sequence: TGCGCCAGCAGTGGTGTTGGGGATCAGCCCCAGCATTTT. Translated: CASSGVGDQPQHF.

The CDR3 nucleotides are TGTGCCAGCATCCCCGGGGGCACCGGGGAGCTGTTTTTT. It translates to CASIPGGTGELFF. J is TRBJ2-2 and V is TRBV6-6, with D possibly TRBD2 on 6 matching bases. CDR1 and CDR2 from the germline V gene are MNHNY and SVGAGI (reference sequence). The CDR3 length is 13 residues. The V end lost 7 bases, the J end lost 4 bases, and 10 bases lay between the germline ends.

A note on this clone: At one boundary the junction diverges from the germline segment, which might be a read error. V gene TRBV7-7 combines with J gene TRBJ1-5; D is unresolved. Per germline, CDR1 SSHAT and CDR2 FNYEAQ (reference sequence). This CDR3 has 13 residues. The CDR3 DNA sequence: TGTGCTAGCAGCGAAGGTAGGGATCAGCCCCAGCATTTT. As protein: CASSEGRDQPQHF.

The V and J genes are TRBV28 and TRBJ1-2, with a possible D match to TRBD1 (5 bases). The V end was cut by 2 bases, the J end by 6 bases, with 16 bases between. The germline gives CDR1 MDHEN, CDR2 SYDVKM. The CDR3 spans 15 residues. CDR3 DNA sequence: TGTGCCAGCAGTTTACGTCCGGGCAGGGCAGATGGCTACACCTTC. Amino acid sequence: CASSLRPGRADGYTF.

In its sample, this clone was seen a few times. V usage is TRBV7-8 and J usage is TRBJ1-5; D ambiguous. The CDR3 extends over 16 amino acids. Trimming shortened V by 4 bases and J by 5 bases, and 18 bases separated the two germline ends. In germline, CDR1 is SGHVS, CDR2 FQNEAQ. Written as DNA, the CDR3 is TGTGCCAGCAGCTCCCTTGCTGGAACAGCTGATCAGCCCCAGCATTTT. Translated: CASSSLAGTADQPQHF. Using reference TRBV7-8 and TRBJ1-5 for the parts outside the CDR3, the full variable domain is GAGVSQSPRYKVAKRGQDVALRCDPISGHVSLFWYQQALGQGPEFLTYFQNEAQLDKSGLPSDRFFAERPEGSVSTLKIQRTQQEDSAVYLCASSSLAGTADQPQHFGDGTRLSIL.